Following are 30 T cell receptor beta chains from one sample sequenced in a study of blood T cell repertoires in COVID-19 (TCRdb year 2020). The method was the immunoSEQ multiplex PCR assay. In its TCRdb copy, this immuneACCESS table keeps in-frame sequences only and misses some clones. Where compared with another copy, unresolved V genes explain less than half of these, and the others have no known cause. This sample has over 400,000 clones in its table, and 70% to 90% of those were observed once. About 3.2% of the sample is taken by the ten largest. What was sequenced was peripheral blood. Receptors were obtained from a human donor in a cohort sampled during active COVID-19.

The gene calls are TRBV18 and TRBJ1-1, with 7 bases aligning to TRBD1. CDR3 length: 16 residues. With V trimmed by 3 bases and J by 8 bases, 15 bases remained unmatched. CDR1 is KGHSH and CDR2 is LQKENI in the germline V gene. DNA for the CDR3: TGTGCCAGCTCACCCCGCGAAACAGGGTTAGGGGGCGAAGCTTTCTTT. Translating gives CASSPRETGLGGEAFF.

The chain carries TRBV5-1 and TRBJ1-2; TRBD1 matches at 9 bases. CDR3 length: 14 residues. Germline lookup yields CDR1 SGHRS and CDR2 YFSETQ. J lost 5 bases, V lost 4 bases, and 6 bases had no gene match. The DNA for the CDR3 is TGCGCCAGCAGCACTGGACAGGGGAGTTATGGCTACACCTTC. This sequence encodes CASSTGQGSYGYTF.

The rearrangement links TRBV5-4 to TRBJ1-5; D remains ambiguous. Germline assignment: CDR1 SGHNT and CDR2 YYREEE (reference sequence). This CDR3 contains 13 residues. V shed 0 bases and J shed 5 bases, with 6 bases lying between them. Written as DNA, the CDR3 is TGTGCCAGCAGCTTGGGACATGATCAGCCCCAGCATTTT. This codes for CASSLGHDQPQHF.

The gene calls are TRBV5-1 and TRBJ1-2, with a tentative D call TRBD1 (6 bases). CDR1 and CDR2 (germline): SGHRS, YFSETQ. This CDR3 comprises 14 residues. The ends were cut back, 0 bases at V and 2 bases at J, with 8 bases in the middle. CDR3 bases: TGCGCCAGCAGCTTGGATGGGGGCAACTATGGCTACACCTTC. This translates into CASSLDGGNYGYTF.

This chain uses TRBV30 with TRBJ1-2, with TRBD1 as a possible D gene (5 bases). The CDR3 contains 15 residues. Trimming pared 0 bases from V and 6 bases from J, leaving 17 bases between. Germline V gene lookup returns CDR1 GTSNPN and CDR2 SVGIG (reference sequence). CDR3 nucleotides: TGTGCCTGGAGTGTATCCCCCGGAGGGGCCCATGGCTACACCTTC. Amino acids: CAWSVSPGGAHGYTF.

This sequence joins TRBV30 and TRBJ2-5, with 9 bases that match TRBD2. J gave up 3 bases and V 1 base, and 0 bases lay outside the gene matches. The CDR3 loop spans 13 amino acids. CDR1 and CDR2 from the germline V gene are GTSNPN and SVGIG (reference sequence). For the CDR3, the DNA is TGTGCCTGGAGTGGCGGGAGGGAAGAGACCCAGTACTTC. Its protein product is CAWSGGREETQYF.

The rearrangement links TRBV7-2 to TRBJ1-3; 7 nucleotides agree with TRBD1. In germline, CDR1 is SGHTA, CDR2 FQGNSA. V was pared by 4 bases and J by 3 bases, with 3 bases of the junction left unmatched. The CDR3 sequence is 14 residues long. The CDR3: CASSSGTVGNTIYF. The CDR3 DNA is TGTGCCAGCAGCTCCGGGACAGTTGGAAACACCATATATTTT.

The chain couples TRBV9 to TRBJ1-2; D is perhaps TRBD1 (5 bases). Between the trimmed V and J ends, which lost 2 bases and 8 bases, there was a span of 16 bases. Germline-derived CDR1 and CDR2 are SGDLS and YYNGEE. The CDR3 spans 14 residues. The CDR3 region has the DNA TGTGCCAGCAGCGTCATATCAACGGGGGAAGGCTACACCTTC. Translation: CASSVISTGEGYTF.

This clone was seen once. The chain combines TRBV18 with TRBJ2-3, with a weak D call TRBD2 (6 bases). Trimming took 3 bases from V and 6 from J, leaving 13 bases between them. CDR3 size: 14 residues. Per germline, CDR1 KGHSH and CDR2 LQKENI. The CDR3 nucleotides read TGTGCCAGCTCACCGGGCGGGATCATGGATACGCAGTATTTT. This sequence encodes CASSPGGIMDTQYF.

V and J are TRBV9 and TRBJ2-3, with D possibly being TRBD2 (6 bases). Trimming pared 0 bases from V and 3 bases from J, leaving 14 bases between. The CDR3 is made up of 16 amino acids. CDR1 and CDR2 (germline): SGDLS, YYNGEE. The CDR3 sequence: CASSVVPSAFTDTQYF. The CDR3 nucleotides are TGTGCCAGCAGCGTAGTCCCTAGCGCCTTTACAGATACGCAGTATTTT.

The gene calls are TRBV6-4 and TRBJ2-3; TRBD2 aligns across 7 bases. V gave up 6 bases and J gave up 7 bases; unmatched junction bases: 10. The germline gives CDR1 MRHNA, CDR2 SNTAGT. The CDR3 totals 14 residues. Written as DNA, the CDR3 is TGTGCCAGCAGCCCTTCGCGGGAGCGATATACGCAGTATTTT. Its protein product is CASSPSRERYTQYF.

The chain has TRBV12-3 or TRBV12-4 and TRBJ1-5; D is ambiguous. This CDR3 contains 13 residues. Trimming shortened V by 5 bases and J by 0 bases, and 5 bases separated the two germline ends. The CDR3: CASSTRSNQPQHF. In nucleotides, the CDR3 is TGTGCCAGCAGTACTCGTAGCAATCAGCCCCAGCATTTT.

This rearrangement joins TRBV28 to TRBJ1-3; 10 bases align to TRBD1. The CDR3 loop spans 18 amino acids. J was trimmed by 1 base and V by 2 bases; bases with no gene match: 8. Looked up from germline, CDR1 is MDHEN and CDR2 is SYDVKM. CDR3 loop: CASSLPDRGSNSGNTIYF. The CDR3 nucleotides read TGTGCCAGCAGTTTACCGGACAGGGGGAGCAATTCTGGAAACACCATATATTTT.

The V gene is TRBV21-1, the J gene TRBJ1-1; the D call of TRBD1 is as the table states it, not checked on the DNA. TRBV21-1 is noted as a pseudogene. This CDR3 has 17 residues. CDR3 residues: CASATTGHRGGDTEAFF. In DNA, the CDR3 is TGTGCCAGCGCCACGACTGGCCACAGGGGGGGGGACACTGAAGCTTTCTTT.

This clone has more than one count but fewer than ten. The chain has TRBV19 and TRBJ2-1, with D maybe TRBD1 (5 bases). V gave up 5 bases and J gave up 3 bases, with 14 bases separating them. The CDR3 extends over 15 amino acids. Germline assignment: CDR1 LNHDA and CDR2 SQIVND (reference sequence). The CDR3 sequence: CASSPTDTDYNEQFF. The DNA of the CDR3 is TGTGCCAGTAGTCCGACAGACACCGACTACAATGAGCAGTTCTTC.

The rearrangement links TRBV30 to TRBJ2-4, with a weak D call TRBD1 (6 bases). The V end was cut by 2 bases, the J end by 2 bases, with 28 bases between. Germline V gene lookup returns CDR1 GTSNPN and CDR2 SVGIG (reference sequence). The CDR3 length is 20 residues. DNA for the CDR3: TGTGCCTGGAGTAGATGGGCCCAAGATGGGGGCCGGGGAACCAAAAACATTCAGTACTTC. Translated: CAWSRWAQDGGRGTKNIQYF. The full variable domain, in which reference TRBV30 and TRBJ2-4 provide the parts outside the CDR3, is SQTIHQWPATLVQPVGSPLSLECTVEGTSNPNLYWYRQAAGRGLQLLFYSVGIGQISSEVPQNLSASRPQDRQFILSSKKLLLSDSGFYLCAWSRWAQDGGRGTKNIQYFGAGTRLSVL.

The chain couples TRBV4-3 to TRBJ2-1; maybe TRBD1 (6 bases). Trimming shortened V by 2 bases and J by 5 bases, and 19 bases separated the two germline ends. The CDR3 runs 17 residues. Germline CDR1 is LGHNA and CDR2 is YSLEER. CDR3 sequence reads: CASSQNPRGPAHNEQFF. CDR3 DNA sequence: TGCGCCAGCAGCCAAAATCCCAGGGGCCCTGCACACAATGAGCAGTTCTTC.

A single count supports this clone. The rearrangement uses TRBV7-9 and TRBJ2-7; D is possibly TRBD1 (5 bases). The germline V gene encodes CDR1 SEHNR and CDR2 FQNEAQ (reference sequence). V dropped 3 bases and J dropped 7 bases, with 13 bases sitting between them. This CDR3 is 13 amino acids long. Written as DNA, the CDR3 is TGTGCCAGCAGCTTGACAGCCTTGGAGGAGCAGTACTTC. Translated: CASSLTALEEQYF.

The rearrangement links TRBV30 to TRBJ2-3, with 7 positions matching TRBD2. The germline V gene encodes CDR1 GTSNPN and CDR2 SVGIG (reference sequence). The CDR3 is 15 residues long. After removal of 2 bases from V and 5 bases from J, the junction contained 10 bases not matched to a gene. CDR3 residues: CAWSPLGRAGDTQYF. For the CDR3, the DNA is TGTGCCTGGAGTCCCTTAGGGAGGGCCGGAGATACGCAGTATTTT.

This chain links TRBV18 with TRBJ2-3; the D gene is possibly TRBD2 (6 bases). The germline gives CDR1 KGHSH, CDR2 LQKENI. The germline V and J ends were trimmed by 3 bases and 7 bases, with 8 bases remaining between them. The CDR3 consists of 12 residues. The CDR3 nucleotides are TGTGCCAGCTCACCGGAGGGGAATACGCAGTATTTT. This translates into CASSPEGNTQYF.

Only one count was recorded for this clone. This chain links TRBV20-1 with TRBJ2-7, with 7 bases identical to TRBD2. This CDR3 comprises 14 residues. Germline V gene data show CDR1 as DFQATT and CDR2 as SNEGSKA (reference sequence). J was trimmed by 2 bases and V by 3 bases; bases with no gene match: 7. The CDR3 protein is CSASDRREPYEQYF. As DNA, the CDR3 is TGCAGTGCTAGTGATCGGCGGGAGCCCTACGAGCAGTACTTC.

The chain uses TRBV7-2 and TRBJ2-7; TRBD2 might be the D (6 bases). The germline gives CDR1 SGHTA, CDR2 FQGNSA. The V gene lost 5 bases and the J gene lost 3 bases, with 17 bases spanning the gap. The CDR3 extends over 15 amino acids. The CDR3 nucleotides read TGTGCCAGCAGCCAAGGTAGTGGCGGGAACTACGAGCAGTACTTC. The encoded protein is CASSQGSGGNYEQYF.

The CDR3 loop reads CASSVPGTSGRWGTQYF. The CDR3 DNA reads TGTGCCAGCAGCGTCCCCGGGACTAGCGGGAGATGGGGTACGCAGTATTTT. V and J are TRBV5-6 and TRBJ2-3, with 14 bases aligning to TRBD2. The V gene end was trimmed by 4 bases and the J gene end by 8 bases; junction bases not matched to a gene: 12. CDR3 length equals 17 residues. Germline V lookup: CDR1 SGHDT, CDR2 YYEEEE.

This rearrangement joins TRBV10-1 to TRBJ1-1; D gene uncertain. Germline CDR1 WNHNN, CDR2 SYGVQD (reference sequence). V was cut by 7 bases and J by 3 bases, with 12 bases left in between. This CDR3 is built from 13 residues. In nucleotides, the CDR3 is TGCGCCAGCAAGAGGGCTCGAGACACTGAAGCTTTCTTT. Its protein product is CASKRARDTEAFF.

Worth noting for this clone: The sample has other DNA sequences that encode this CDR3 too. The genes are TRBV2 and TRBJ2-5; 9 nucleotides align to TRBD1. CDR1 and CDR2 from the germline V gene are SNHLY and FYNNEI. CDR3 length: 13 amino acids. The J segment lost 2 bases and the V segment lost 8 bases, leaving 3 bases of the junction unmatched. The DNA for the CDR3 is TGTGCCAGCGGGGGACAGGGACAAGAGACCCAGTACTTC. It codes for CASGGQGQETQYF.

The J gene is TRBJ2-2, the V gene TRBV6-2 or TRBV6-3; the D gene is possibly TRBD2 (5 bases). The CDR3 is 16 amino acids. V was shortened by 0 bases and J by 4 bases, with 12 bases between the two germline ends. Germline CDR1 reads MNHEY; CDR2 reads SVGEGT. The CDR3 coding sequence is TGTGCCAGCAGTTACTCGGCTAGCCCGGGCACCGGGGAGCTGTTTTTT. As protein: CASSYSASPGTGELFF.

This rearrangement joins TRBV19 to TRBJ2-3; maybe TRBD1 (6 bases). Trimming pared 5 bases from V and 0 bases from J, leaving 9 bases between. This CDR3 spans 14 amino acids. CDR1 is LNHDA, CDR2 SQIVND, per germline (reference sequence). The CDR3 loop is CASSPGDSTDTQYF. CDR3 nucleotides: TGTGCCAGTAGTCCAGGGGACAGCACAGATACGCAGTATTTT.

The chain has TRBV6-1 and TRBJ1-2; 9 bases map to TRBD1. The J segment lost 6 bases and the V segment lost 3 bases, leaving 8 bases of the junction unmatched. The CDR3 runs 15 residues. Germline V gene sequence: CDR1 MNHNS, CDR2 SASEGT. The CDR3: CASSDLATGGNGYTF. The CDR3 DNA sequence: TGTGCCAGCAGTGATTTGGCGACAGGGGGAAATGGCTACACCTTC.

This sequence joins TRBV7-2 and TRBJ1-1; no reliable D call. The CDR3 is 13 amino acids. Germline V gene sequence: CDR1 SGHTA, CDR2 FQGNSA. The germline V and J ends were trimmed by 0 bases and 11 bases, with 13 bases remaining between them. The CDR3, as DNA: TGTGCCAGCAGCTTAGCGTTCGGGGTCGGTGCTTTCTTT. It yields the protein CASSLAFGVGAFF.

The chain couples TRBV10-3 to TRBJ2-7; 9 bases line up with TRBD2. Germline-derived CDR1 and CDR2 are ENHRY and SYGVKD. With 11 bases clipped from V and 3 bases from J, the junction kept 8 bases outside the gene matches. CDR3 length equals 13 residues. Written as DNA, the CDR3 is TGTGCCGCCGCGGGGGGGGTAAGCTACGAGCAGTACTTC. Translating it yields CAAAGGVSYEQYF.